A single sample is the source of the 10 T cell receptor beta chains below, sequenced in a study of regulatory T cells in long-lasting Graves disease. Time point specified: newly diagnosed GD, antithyroid drugs for less than 3 months. The TCR library used RNA extracted from PBMCs. Building of the TCR beta libraries involved iRepertoire HTBI primers and Arm-PCR of CDR3 regions. TCRdb independently ran MiXCR on the multiplex PCR reads; one entry per CDR3 protein. The data contain 400,000 to 550,000 distinct CDR3 sequences, 15% of them singletons. In addition, the sample was reused for a study of T cells in Graves' hyperthyroidism and ophthalmopathy.

Sequencing was performed on peripheral blood mononuclear cells (PBMCs), taken at new diagnosis, from a patient treated with antithyroid drugs. Receptor source: a woman aged 25 to 39 with Graves disease.

This clonotype was seen more than once but under ten times. CDR3 bases: TGTGCCAGCAGTGAAGGGGATACGTCCGCCTATCAGTTCTTC. Translation: CASSEGDTSAYQFF. This chain joins TRBV6-1 and TRBJ2-1; no definite D call. Germline assignment: CDR1 MNHNS and CDR2 SASEGT. Deletions cut 1 base from V and 13 bases from J, with 17 bases between. The CDR3 is 14 residues long.

Many counts were recorded for this clonotype. This sequence joins TRBV4-2 and TRBJ1-5; D possibly corresponds to TRBD1 (6 bases). Per the germline V gene, CDR1 is LGHNA and CDR2 is YNFKEQ. This CDR3 is built from 15 residues. The ends were cut back, 1 base at V and 3 bases at J, with 10 bases in the middle. For the CDR3, the DNA is TGTGCCAGCAGCCAAGTGACAGGCCACAATCAGCCCCAGCATTTT. Amino acids: CASSQVTGHNQPQHF.

V and J are TRBV10-3 and TRBJ2-6; D is ambiguous. Trimming removed 4 bases at V and 0 bases at J, with 4 bases between. Germline V lookup: CDR1 ENHRY, CDR2 SYGVKD. CDR3 length: 14 residues. CDR3 loop: CAISGPSGANVLTF. The CDR3 coding sequence is TGTGCCATCAGTGGTCCCTCTGGGGCCAACGTCCTGACTTTC.

This clonotype has ten or more counts. The germline gene is not matched at one end of the junction; a read error may be the cause. The chain employs TRBV12-3 or TRBV12-4 and TRBJ1-1, with D hard to call. This CDR3 has 13 amino acids. The CDR3 loop reads CASSLAENTEAFF. The CDR3 nucleotides read TGTGCCAGCAGCTTAGCAGAAAACACTGAAGCTTTCTTT.

The V call is TRBV20-1, the J call TRBJ2-1; the match to TRBD2 covers 8 bases. J was trimmed by 6 bases and V by 0 bases; bases with no gene match: 4. There are 14 residues in the CDR3. Germline V gene data show CDR1 as DFQATT and CDR2 as SNEGSKA (reference sequence). Written as DNA, the CDR3 is TGCAGTGCTAGAGAGTCCCTAGCGGGCAATGAGCAGTTCTTC. It specifies CSARESLAGNEQFF.

This clonotype was seen repeatedly, ten times or more. The chain joins TRBV2 to TRBJ1-1; a possible D gene is TRBD1 (5 bases). The CDR3 extends over 11 amino acids. Trimming took 7 bases from V and 6 from J, leaving 9 bases between them. CDR1 is SNHLY, CDR2 FYNNEI, per germline. The CDR3 sequence: CASTTTAEAFF. The CDR3 nucleotides read TGTGCCAGCACCACGACAGCTGAAGCTTTCTTT.

This clonotype occurred many times. This rearrangement joins TRBV2 to TRBJ2-1; no firm D call. The CDR3 spans 16 residues. V gave up 6 bases and J gave up 7 bases, with 22 bases separating them. Germline assignment: CDR1 SNHLY and CDR2 FYNNEI. CDR3 in amino acids: CASSILGGPQRNEQFF. The CDR3 DNA sequence: TGTGCCAGCAGCATCCTCGGTGGGCCGCAGAGAAATGAGCAGTTCTTC.

The sample holds many counts of this clonotype. CDR3 sequence: CSGDLSGSSTDTQYF. CDR3 nucleotides: TGCAGTGGGGACCTTAGCGGGAGTAGCACAGATACGCAGTATTTT. The chain uses TRBV20-1 and TRBJ2-3; 9 bases line up with TRBD2. Germline V gene sequence: CDR1 DFQATT, CDR2 SNEGSKA (reference sequence). After removal of 7 bases from V and 0 bases from J, the junction contained 8 bases not matched to a gene. This CDR3 is 15 amino acids long.

This clonotype occurred a few times. CDR3 sequence reads: CASSEGGMSNEQFF. CDR3 DNA sequence: TGCGCCAGCAGTGAAGGCGGGATGAGCAATGAGCAGTTCTTC. The chain joins TRBV10-1 to TRBJ2-1; TRBD2 is a possible D gene (6 bases). Germline-derived CDR1 and CDR2 are WNHNN and SYGVQD (reference sequence). V lost 3 bases, J lost 6 bases, and 12 bases lay in between. This CDR3 region has 14 residues.

This clonotype was recorded many times. The chain recombines TRBV15 with TRBJ2-7; D might be TRBD1 or TRBD2, each matching 6 bases. Trimming left V 4 bases short and J 6 bases short, with 10 bases between. The V gene's germline CDR1 is LNHNV and CDR2 YYDKDF (reference sequence). The CDR3 is 12 amino acids. The CDR3 DNA reads as TGTGCCACCAGCACCGGAGGGGGCGAGCAGTACTTC. Its protein is CATSTGGGEQYF.